Below are 7 T cell receptor beta chains sequenced from a single sample in a study of T cells after yellow fever vaccination. TCRdb processed the 5' RACE reads anew with MiXCR; each CDR3 protein has one entry. The sample consists of about 22,000 distinct CDR3 sequences, approximately 5.2% of them appearing once. Sample: PBMCs, either bulk or a sorted T-cell subset (CD4+, CD8+, memory, or dextramer-sorted; not recorded which), taken about 49 days after the first yellow fever vaccination. Source of these receptors: a man younger than 35 who received the YFV17D yellow fever vaccine.

This clonotype was detected ten times or more. CDR3 sequence (DNA): TGTGCCAGCAGTGACTCGAGTACGTCAGGGGGCACAGATACGCAGTATTTT. Protein: CASSDSSTSGGTDTQYF. The chain joins TRBV6-4 to TRBJ2-3, with TRBD1 as a possible D gene (6 bases). The germline CDR1 and CDR2 sequences are MRHNA and SNTAGT. Trimming left V 0 bases short and J 1 base short, with 14 bases between. This CDR3 spans 17 amino acids.

In its sample, this clonotype was seen many times. J is TRBJ1-6 and V is TRBV5-1, with unresolved D. Trimming took 0 bases from V and 9 from J, leaving 10 bases between them. The germline V gene has CDR1 SGHRS and CDR2 YFSETQ. This CDR3 has 14 amino acids. The CDR3 spells CASSLDSLGSPLHF. The CDR3 nucleotides are TGCGCCAGCAGCTTGGACAGTTTGGGTTCACCCCTCCACTTT. The whole variable domain, remainder taken from reference TRBV5-1 and TRBJ1-6, is KAGVTQTPRYLIKTRGQQVTLSCSPISGHRSVSWYQQTPGQGLQFLFEYFSETQRNKGNFPGRFSGRQFSNSRSEMNVSTLELGDSALYLCASSLDSLGSPLHFGNGTRLTVT.

This clonotype was seen repeatedly, ten times or more. V and J are TRBV27 and TRBJ1-2, with D possibly matching TRBD1 (5 bases). With 1 base removed from V and 0 bases from J, the gap between germline ends came to 30 bases. The CDR3 sequence is 22 residues long. Per the germline V gene, CDR1 is MNHEY and CDR2 is SMNVEV (reference sequence). For the CDR3, the DNA is TGTGCCAGCAGTTTATTATCGTTTGCGGGACGTCCGGATCGGGGAACTAACTATGGCTACACCTTC. Translated: CASSLLSFAGRPDRGTNYGYTF.

V and J are TRBV20-1 and TRBJ1-3; D remains unclear. The CDR3 loop spans 14 amino acids. V lost 5 bases and J lost 2, with 13 bases in between. Germline CDR1 DFQATT, CDR2 SNEGSKA (reference sequence). This CDR3 is CSAYITGTGNTIYF. The CDR3 DNA reads TGCAGTGCTTATATTACGGGGACTGGAAACACCATATATTTT.

This clonotype was detected many times. The chain employs TRBV7-9 and TRBJ2-1, with TRBD1 matching 11 bases. CDR1 is SEHNR and CDR2 is FQNEAQ in the germline V gene (reference sequence). V shed 8 bases, J shed 0 bases, and the junction held 6 bases outside the gene matches. This CDR3 contains 16 residues. The CDR3 sequence is CASSGQGAGSYNEQFF. The CDR3 DNA is TGTGCCAGCTCAGGACAGGGGGCGGGCTCCTACAATGAGCAGTTCTTC.

At least ten counts were recorded for this clonotype. The chain is built from TRBV29-1 and TRBJ1-3; 7 bases line up with TRBD1. The CDR3 length is 12 residues. V gave up 7 bases and J gave up 4 bases; unmatched junction bases: 4. The germline CDR1 and CDR2 sequences are SQVTM and ANQGSEA. In DNA, the CDR3 is TGCAGCGCCAGGGGGAACGGAAACACCATATATTTT. This codes for CSARGNGNTIYF.

The sample holds many counts of this clonotype. The chain employs TRBV5-1 and TRBJ2-7, with a weak D call TRBD2 (5 bases). This CDR3 has 15 amino acids. V was shortened by 1 base and J by 2 bases, with 13 bases between the two germline ends. Germline CDR1 is SGHRS and CDR2 is YFSETQ. The CDR3 protein is CASSLSGGTAYEQYF. CDR3 DNA: TGCGCCAGCAGCTTGAGCGGAGGCACCGCCTACGAGCAGTACTTC.